The 23 T cell receptor beta chains in this list originate from one sample, sequenced in a study of T-cell memory formation after mild COVID-19. TCRdb processed the 5' RACE reads anew with MiXCR; each CDR3 protein has one entry. The sample lists around 7,000 distinct CDR3 sequences, about a third occurring once. Sequences were obtained from PBMCs or a T cell subset sorted from them (not recorded which). These receptors originate from an adult woman who had mild COVID-19 (a few samples of this study predate the infection). Cell type and time point are not known.

This clonotype was observed many times. This chain uses TRBV2 with TRBJ1-4, with 8 nucleotides matching TRBD1. Germline V gene data show CDR1 as SNHLY and CDR2 as FYNNEI. The CDR3 is 17 residues long. The trim removed 7 bases at V and 4 bases at J, leaving 14 bases unmatched. The CDR3 region is CASIQTPDRGFNEKLFF. The DNA of the CDR3 is TGTGCCAGCATTCAAACCCCCGACAGGGGCTTTAATGAAAAACTGTTTTTT.

CDR3 residues: CSVGTAYEQYF. As DNA, the CDR3 is TGCAGCGTGGGGACAGCCTACGAGCAGTACTTC. J is TRBJ2-7 and V is TRBV29-1, with 7 bases identical to TRBD1. The germline V gene has CDR1 SQVTM and CDR2 ANQGSEA. The CDR3 is 11 amino acids. After removal of 6 bases from V and 2 bases from J, the junction contained 1 base not matched to a gene.

The V gene is TRBV7-2, the J gene TRBJ2-5, with TRBD2 matching 8 bases. Trimming cost V 7 bases and J 5 bases; bases outside gene matches: 9. The CDR3 has 14 amino acids. Germline CDR1 is SGHTA and CDR2 is FQGNSA. The CDR3 loop reads CASNAGLAGETQYF. The CDR3 coding sequence is TGTGCCAGCAATGCCGGACTAGCTGGCGAGACCCAGTACTTC.

This clonotype was seen just once. V and J are TRBV6-6 and TRBJ2-7; possibly TRBD1 or TRBD2 for D (5 bases each). V lost 5 bases and J 0 bases, leaving 17 bases between the germline ends. CDR3 length: 16 amino acids. Looked up from germline, CDR1 is MNHNY and CDR2 is SVGAGI (reference sequence). CDR3 DNA sequence: TGTGCCAGCAGTCAAACCCGGGACCAAAGCTCCTACGAGCAGTACTTC. Residues: CASSQTRDQSSYEQYF.

This clonotype was observed many times. J is TRBJ2-6 and V is TRBV27; tentative D call: TRBD1 (5 bases). Germline CDR1 and CDR2: MNHEY and SMNVEV (reference sequence). CDR3 length: 17 residues. V was shortened by 3 bases and J by 1 base, with 13 bases between the two germline ends. The DNA of the CDR3 is TGTGCCAGCAGTTTCGAGACAGCCCTATCTGGGGCCAACGTCCTGACTTTC. Translating it yields CASSFETALSGANVLTF.

This clonotype is labeled medium-sized. The chain employs TRBV12-3 or TRBV12-4 and TRBJ2-1, with TRBD2 identical over 7 bases. This CDR3 has 13 amino acids. J gave up 4 bases and V 8 bases, and 5 bases lay outside the gene matches. The CDR3 nucleotides are TGTGCCAGCGGTGCGGGAGTTTACAATGAGCAGTTCTTC. This sequence encodes CASGAGVYNEQFF.

V and J are TRBV3-1 and TRBJ2-5; D unresolved. Trimming stripped 2 bases from V and 4 bases from J, with 2 bases between. This CDR3 has 11 amino acids. In germline, CDR1 is LGHDT, CDR2 YNNKEL (reference sequence). The CDR3 DNA reads as TGTGCCAGCAGCCAAACAGAGACCCAGTACTTC. Its protein is CASSQTETQYF.

The J gene is TRBJ2-1, the V gene TRBV7-8, with D possibly matching TRBD2 (5 bases). Germline V CDR1 and CDR2: SGHVS, FQNEAQ. CDR3 length equals 14 residues. The germline V and J ends were trimmed by 2 bases and 0 bases, with 5 bases remaining between them. The CDR3 DNA follows: TGTGCCAGCAGCTTACGGGGCTCCTACAATGAGCAGTTCTTC. Its protein product is CASSLRGSYNEQFF.

The chain uses TRBV15 and TRBJ2-2; 8 nucleotides line up with TRBD2. Germline lookup yields CDR1 LNHNV and CDR2 YYDKDF (reference sequence). The CDR3 extends over 15 amino acids. V lost 0 bases and J lost 6; bases outside the gene matches: 3. CDR3 in DNA: TGTGCCACCAGCAGAGATACGGGGGGGCCCGGGGAGCTGTTTTTT. It codes for CATSRDTGGPGELFF.

This clonotype has at least ten counts. This chain joins TRBV6-2 or TRBV6-3 and TRBJ2-3, with TRBD2 identical over 7 bases. CDR1 and CDR2 from the germline V gene are MNHEY and SVGEGT. This CDR3 region has 16 residues. The junction had 13 bases not matched to a gene; V was cut back by 5 bases and J by 5 bases. CDR3 in DNA: TGTGCCAGCAGTCTGACAACTAGCGAGTACGGAGATACGCAGTATTTT. It codes for CASSLTTSEYGDTQYF.

This clonotype came up many times. This chain connects TRBV4-1 to TRBJ2-3; D not resolved. Between the trimmed V and J ends, which lost 1 base and 6 bases, there was a span of 8 bases. The CDR3 runs to 13 residues. Germline loops: CDR1 MGHRA, CDR2 YSYEKL. This CDR3 reads CASSQGRMDTQYF. Written as DNA, the CDR3 is TGCGCCAGCAGCCAAGGACGAATGGATACGCAGTATTTT.

J is TRBJ1-1 and V is TRBV27; possibly TRBD1 for D (5 bases). Germline loops: CDR1 MNHEY, CDR2 SMNVEV (reference sequence). The CDR3 has 15 amino acids. V gave up 5 bases and J gave up 5 bases, with 18 bases separating them. The chain's CDR3 is CASSLIMGGGTEAFF. CDR3 coding DNA: TGTGCCAGCAGTCTCATCATGGGGGGTGGGACTGAAGCTTTCTTT.

This chain links TRBV7-8 with TRBJ1-1; D uncertain. This CDR3 has 14 amino acids. V was trimmed by 4 bases and J by 6 bases, leaving 15 bases between them. Germline CDR1 is SGHVS and CDR2 is FQNEAQ. The CDR3 DNA is TGTGCCAGCAGCTCCTACAGCGTAAAACCTGAAGCTTTCTTT. Its translation is CASSSYSVKPEAFF.

This clonotype has a count of ten or more. The rearrangement links TRBV3-1 to TRBJ2-7, with D possibly matching TRBD1 (5 bases). This CDR3 is built from 15 residues. V was shortened by 1 base and J by 6 bases, with 16 bases between the two germline ends. Germline CDR1 reads LGHDT; CDR2 reads YNNKEL (reference sequence). CDR3 protein: CASSQVKDTFSEQYF. As DNA, the CDR3 is TGTGCCAGCAGCCAAGTTAAGGACACCTTCTCCGAGCAGTACTTC.

The V gene is TRBV11-3, the J gene TRBJ2-7; 7 nucleotides line up with TRBD1. CDR3 size: 15 residues. J was trimmed by 3 bases and V by 4 bases; bases with no gene match: 9. The germline V gene has CDR1 SGHNT and CDR2 YENEEA. The CDR3 region is CASSSPGTANYEQYF. The CDR3 bases are TGTGCCAGCAGCTCCCCCGGGACAGCGAACTACGAGCAGTACTTC.

The table lists this clonotype with many counts. V usage is TRBV5-1 and J usage is TRBJ2-7; 12 nucleotides match TRBD2. V shed 4 bases and J 0 bases; nucleotides not matched to a gene: 5. The CDR3 spans 16 residues. Germline V gives CDR1 SGHRS, CDR2 YFSETQ. In DNA form, the CDR3 reads TGCGCCAGCAGCCCTGGGACTAGCGGGCTCTCCTACGAGCAGTACTTC. Its protein is CASSPGTSGLSYEQYF.

This chain connects TRBV2 to TRBJ2-1, with TRBD2 matching 8 bases. The CDR3 has 12 amino acids. CDR1 is SNHLY, CDR2 FYNNEI, per germline. V gave up 8 bases and J gave up 8 bases; unmatched junction bases: 5. CDR3: CASVTGGDEQFF. The CDR3 DNA sequence: TGTGCCAGCGTCACGGGAGGGGATGAGCAGTTCTTC.

The chain joins TRBV7-3 to TRBJ1-5; TRBD1 is a possible D gene (5 bases). Germline assignment: CDR1 SGHTA and CDR2 FQGTGA. CDR3 length equals 14 residues. V was cut by 4 bases and J by 6 bases, with 13 bases left in between. CDR3 bases: TGTGCCAGCAGCTCTCAGGGATCAGGTCAGCCCCAGCATTTT. It yields the protein CASSSQGSGQPQHF.

Ten or more counts support this clonotype. The chain employs TRBV15 and TRBJ2-2; D is undetermined. CDR1 and CDR2 from the germline V gene are LNHNV and YYDKDF (reference sequence). Trimming pared 6 bases from V and 0 bases from J, leaving 8 bases between. CDR3 size: 14 residues. CDR3 coding DNA: TGTGCCACCAGGGGCGTTGCGAACACCGGGGAGCTGTTTTTT. It codes for CATRGVANTGELFF.

This clonotype was seen at least ten times. V is TRBV7-8 and J is TRBJ1-1, with 8 nucleotides matching TRBD1. The V and J ends lost 2 bases and 4 bases, in that order; junction bases with no gene match: 18. The CDR3 has 19 residues. CDR1 is SGHVS and CDR2 is FQNEAQ in the germline V gene. The CDR3 sequence: CASSLLLWRDRNWGTEAFF. CDR3 coding DNA: TGTGCCAGCAGCTTATTACTGTGGAGGGACAGGAATTGGGGCACTGAAGCTTTCTTT.

The sample holds many counts of this clonotype. The V call is TRBV4-3, the J call TRBJ2-1; 11 nucleotides align to TRBD2. The CDR3 spans 17 residues. Germline assignment: CDR1 LGHNA and CDR2 YSLEER. V lost 4 bases, J lost 0 bases, and 5 bases stayed unmatched. The CDR3 DNA reads TGCGCCAGCAGCCTTTCTAGCGGGAGGAACTCCTACAATGAGCAGTTCTTC. As protein: CASSLSSGRNSYNEQFF.

This clonotype is categorized as large (0.1 to 1%). The J gene is TRBJ2-1, the V gene TRBV7-9; D not resolved. Trimming took off 5 bases at V and 10 bases at J, with 12 bases between the two ends. The CDR3 has 12 residues. Germline CDR1 SEHNR, CDR2 FQNEAQ (reference sequence). Here the CDR3 reads CASSLLGAEQFF. The CDR3 DNA reads TGTGCCAGCAGCCTCCTAGGAGCCGAGCAGTTCTTC.

This clonotype was recorded at least ten times. This sequence joins TRBV14 and TRBJ2-5; D gene ambiguous. Germline V CDR1 and CDR2: SGHDN, FVKESK. This CDR3 contains 15 residues. Trimming left V 1 base short and J 2 bases short, with 11 bases between. For the CDR3, the DNA is TGTGCCAGCAGCCAAGGGACGGCGGCTCAAGAGACCCAGTACTTC. This translates into CASSQGTAAQETQYF. Full variable domain (outside the CDR3, taken from reference TRBV14 and TRBJ2-5): EAGVTQFPSHSVIEKGQTVTLRCDPISGHDNLYWYRRVMGKEIKFLLHFVKESKQDESGMPNNRFLAERTGGTYSTLKVQPAELEDSGVYFCASSQGTAAQETQYFGPGTRLLVL.